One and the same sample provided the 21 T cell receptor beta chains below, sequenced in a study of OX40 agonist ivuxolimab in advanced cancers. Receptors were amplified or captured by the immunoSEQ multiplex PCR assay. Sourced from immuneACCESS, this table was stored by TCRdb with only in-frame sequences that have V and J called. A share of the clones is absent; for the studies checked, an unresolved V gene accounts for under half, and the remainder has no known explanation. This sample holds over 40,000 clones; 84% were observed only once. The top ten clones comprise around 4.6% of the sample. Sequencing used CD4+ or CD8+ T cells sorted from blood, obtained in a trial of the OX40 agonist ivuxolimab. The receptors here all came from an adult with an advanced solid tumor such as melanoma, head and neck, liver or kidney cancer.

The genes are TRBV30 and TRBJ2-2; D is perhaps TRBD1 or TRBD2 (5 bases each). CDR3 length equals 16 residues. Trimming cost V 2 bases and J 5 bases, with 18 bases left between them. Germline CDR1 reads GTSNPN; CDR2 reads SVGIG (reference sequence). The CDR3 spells CAWSQLGRLSTGELFF. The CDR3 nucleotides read TGTGCCTGGAGTCAACTGGGACGACTCTCGACCGGGGAGCTGTTTTTT.

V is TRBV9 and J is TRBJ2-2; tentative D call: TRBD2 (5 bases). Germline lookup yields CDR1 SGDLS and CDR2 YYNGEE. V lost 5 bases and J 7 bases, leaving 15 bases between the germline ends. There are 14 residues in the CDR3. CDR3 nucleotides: TGTGCCAGCAGGATCGAGGGTAGGGACGGGGAGCTGTTTTTT. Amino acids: CASRIEGRDGELFF.

The CDR3 protein is CASSLVVGSGYGYTF. CDR3 DNA: TGTGCCAGCAGCTTAGTTGTGGGATCGGGCTATGGCTACACCTTC. The chain recombines TRBV7-2 with TRBJ1-2, with D unresolved. The V gene lost 1 base and the J gene lost 4 bases, with 13 bases spanning the gap. Germline CDR1 and CDR2: SGHTA and FQGNSA. The CDR3 sequence is 15 residues long.

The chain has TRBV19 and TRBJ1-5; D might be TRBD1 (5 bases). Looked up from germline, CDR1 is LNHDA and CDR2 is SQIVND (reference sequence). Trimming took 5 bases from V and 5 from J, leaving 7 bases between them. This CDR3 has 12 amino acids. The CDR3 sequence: CASSPGYQPQHF. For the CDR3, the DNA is TGTGCCAGTAGTCCAGGGTATCAGCCCCAGCATTTT.

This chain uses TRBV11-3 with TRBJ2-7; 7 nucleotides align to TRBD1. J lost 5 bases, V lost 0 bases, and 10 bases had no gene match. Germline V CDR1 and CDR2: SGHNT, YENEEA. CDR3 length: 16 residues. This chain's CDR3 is CASSLDRLRGRDEQYF. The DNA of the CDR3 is TGTGCCAGCAGCTTAGATAGACTAAGGGGGCGCGACGAGCAGTACTTC.

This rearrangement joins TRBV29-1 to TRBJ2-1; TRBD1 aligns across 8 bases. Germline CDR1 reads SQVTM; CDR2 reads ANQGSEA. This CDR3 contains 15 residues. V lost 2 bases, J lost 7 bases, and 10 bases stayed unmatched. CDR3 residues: CSVEYVQGAGNEQFF. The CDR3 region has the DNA TGCAGCGTTGAATACGTCCAGGGGGCGGGAAATGAGCAGTTCTTC.

The CDR3 nucleotides read TGTGCCAGCAGCTCTACCTTAGGGGGTGAAGCTTTCTTT. Translation gives CASSSTLGGEAFF. The V gene is TRBV7-6, the J gene TRBJ1-1; the D gene is possibly TRBD1 (6 bases). The V and J ends lost 4 bases and 7 bases respectively, with 13 bases between them. CDR1 is SGHVS and CDR2 is FNYEAQ in the germline V gene. The CDR3 has 13 amino acids.

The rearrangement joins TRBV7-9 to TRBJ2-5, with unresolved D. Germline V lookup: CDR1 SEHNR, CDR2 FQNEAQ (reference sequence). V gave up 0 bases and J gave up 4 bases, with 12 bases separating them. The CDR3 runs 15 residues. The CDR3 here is CASSLATGSGETQYF. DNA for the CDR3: TGTGCCAGCAGCTTAGCTACGGGTTCCGGAGAGACCCAGTACTTC. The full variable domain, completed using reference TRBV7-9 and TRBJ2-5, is DTGVSQNPRHKITKRGQNVTFRCDPISEHNRLYWYRQTLGQGPEFLTYFQNEAQLEKSRLLSDRFSAERPKGSFSTLEIQRTEQGDSAMYLCASSLATGSGETQYFGPGTRLLVL.

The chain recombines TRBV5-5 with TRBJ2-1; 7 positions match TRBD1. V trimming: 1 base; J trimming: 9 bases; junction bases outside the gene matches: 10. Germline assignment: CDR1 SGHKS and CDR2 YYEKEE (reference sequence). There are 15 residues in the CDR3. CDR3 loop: CASSLFIRGMAEQFF. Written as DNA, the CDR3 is TGTGCCAGCAGCTTGTTTATCAGGGGGATGGCTGAGCAGTTCTTC.

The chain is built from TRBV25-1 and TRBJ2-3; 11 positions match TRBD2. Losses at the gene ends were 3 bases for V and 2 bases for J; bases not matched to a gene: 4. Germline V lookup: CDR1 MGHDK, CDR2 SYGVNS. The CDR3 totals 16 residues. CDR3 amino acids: CASSDSGRAVTDTQYF. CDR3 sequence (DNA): TGTGCCAGCAGTGATAGCGGGAGGGCCGTCACAGATACGCAGTATTTT.

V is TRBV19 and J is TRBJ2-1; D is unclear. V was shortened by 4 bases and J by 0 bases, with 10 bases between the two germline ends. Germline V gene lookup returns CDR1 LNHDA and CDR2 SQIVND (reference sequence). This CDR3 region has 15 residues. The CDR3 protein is CASSNRLPSYNEQFF. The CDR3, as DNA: TGTGCCAGTAGTAACCGACTCCCCTCCTACAATGAGCAGTTCTTC.

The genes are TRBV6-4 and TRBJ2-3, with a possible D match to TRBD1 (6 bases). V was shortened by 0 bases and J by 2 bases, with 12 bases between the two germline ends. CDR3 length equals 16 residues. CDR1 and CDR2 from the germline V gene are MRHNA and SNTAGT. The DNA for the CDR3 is TGTGCCAGCAGTGACTCGGGGGCGGCTAACACAGATACGCAGTATTTT. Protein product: CASSDSGAANTDTQYF.

CDR3 in DNA: TGTGCCATCAGTTATGACTACAATGAGCAGTTCTTC. This sequence encodes CAISYDYNEQFF. J is TRBJ2-1 and V is TRBV10-3; D uncertain. V was shortened by 5 bases and J by 3 bases, with 5 bases between the two germline ends. This CDR3 comprises 12 residues. CDR1 is ENHRY and CDR2 is SYGVKD in the germline V gene.

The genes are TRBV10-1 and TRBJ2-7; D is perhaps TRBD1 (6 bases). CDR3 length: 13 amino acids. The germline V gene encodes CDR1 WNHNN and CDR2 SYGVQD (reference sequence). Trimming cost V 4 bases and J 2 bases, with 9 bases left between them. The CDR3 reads CASSAGVPYEQYF. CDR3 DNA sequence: TGCGCCAGCAGTGCAGGGGTCCCCTACGAGCAGTACTTC.

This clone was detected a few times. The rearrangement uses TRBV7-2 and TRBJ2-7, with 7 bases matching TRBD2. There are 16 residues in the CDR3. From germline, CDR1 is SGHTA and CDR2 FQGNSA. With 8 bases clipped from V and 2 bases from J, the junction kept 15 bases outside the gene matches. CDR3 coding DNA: TGTGCCAGCGGGAAGACGGGGGGAGACAGAACCTACGAGCAGTACTTC. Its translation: CASGKTGGDRTYEQYF.

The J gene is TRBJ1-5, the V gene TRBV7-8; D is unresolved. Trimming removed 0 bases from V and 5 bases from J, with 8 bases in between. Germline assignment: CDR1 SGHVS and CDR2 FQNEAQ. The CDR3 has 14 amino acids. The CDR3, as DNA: TGTGCCAGCAGCTTAGCCGGCGGTTATCAGCCCCAGCATTTT. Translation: CASSLAGGYQPQHF.

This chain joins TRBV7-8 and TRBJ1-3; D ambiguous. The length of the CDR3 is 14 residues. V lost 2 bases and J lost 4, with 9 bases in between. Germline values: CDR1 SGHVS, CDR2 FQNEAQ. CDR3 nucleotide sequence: TGTGCCAGCAGCTTATCCTCACAGGGAAACACCATATATTTT. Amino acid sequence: CASSLSSQGNTIYF.

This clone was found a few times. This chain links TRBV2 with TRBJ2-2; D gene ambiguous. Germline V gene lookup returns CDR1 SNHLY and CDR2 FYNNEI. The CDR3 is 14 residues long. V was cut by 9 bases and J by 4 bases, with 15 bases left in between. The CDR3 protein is CARERGSGTGELFF. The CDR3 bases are TGTGCCAGGGAAAGAGGATCGGGCACCGGGGAGCTGTTTTTT.

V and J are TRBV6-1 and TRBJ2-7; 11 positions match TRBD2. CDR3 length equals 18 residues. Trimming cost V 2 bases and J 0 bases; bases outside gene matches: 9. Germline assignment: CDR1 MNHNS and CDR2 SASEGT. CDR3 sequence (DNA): TGTGCCAGCAGTGAACGACTAGCGGGATCTACGAGCTCCTACGAGCAGTACTTC. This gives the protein CASSERLAGSTSSYEQYF.

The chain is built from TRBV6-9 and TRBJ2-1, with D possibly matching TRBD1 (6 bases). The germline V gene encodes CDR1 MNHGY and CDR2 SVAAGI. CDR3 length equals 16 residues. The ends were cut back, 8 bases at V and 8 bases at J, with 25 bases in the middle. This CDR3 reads CASGDTGPPKQDEQFF. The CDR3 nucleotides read TGTGCCAGCGGGGATACAGGGCCTCCTAAACAGGATGAGCAGTTCTTC.

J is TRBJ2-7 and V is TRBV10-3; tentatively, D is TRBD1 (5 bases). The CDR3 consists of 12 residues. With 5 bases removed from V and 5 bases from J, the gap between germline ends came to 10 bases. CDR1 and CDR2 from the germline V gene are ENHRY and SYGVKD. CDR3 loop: CAISPGWNEQYF. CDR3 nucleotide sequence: TGTGCCATCAGTCCAGGGTGGAACGAGCAGTACTTC.